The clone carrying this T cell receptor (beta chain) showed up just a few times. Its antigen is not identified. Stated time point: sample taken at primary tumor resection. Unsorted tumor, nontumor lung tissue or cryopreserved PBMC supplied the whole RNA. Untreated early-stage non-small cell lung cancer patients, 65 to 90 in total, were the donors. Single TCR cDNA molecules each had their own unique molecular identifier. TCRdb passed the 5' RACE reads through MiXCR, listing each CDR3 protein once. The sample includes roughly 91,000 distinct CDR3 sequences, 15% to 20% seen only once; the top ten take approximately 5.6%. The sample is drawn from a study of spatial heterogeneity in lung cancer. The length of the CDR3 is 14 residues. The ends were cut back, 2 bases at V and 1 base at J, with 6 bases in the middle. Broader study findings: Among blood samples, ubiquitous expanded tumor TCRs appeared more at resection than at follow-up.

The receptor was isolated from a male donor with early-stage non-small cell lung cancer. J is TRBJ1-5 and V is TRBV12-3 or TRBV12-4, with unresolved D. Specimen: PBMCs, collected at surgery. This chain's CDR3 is CASSLLTSNQPQHF. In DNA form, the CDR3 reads TGTGCCAGCAGTTTACTGACAAGCAATCAGCCCCAGCATTTT.